This T cell receptor (beta chain) was identified in a study of Ad26.COV2.S vaccination and SARS-CoV-2 variants (dated by TCRdb to the early 2020s). Study-wide context: Donors in the vaccine arm were drawn from COV1001, a phase I-IIa trial of Ad26.COV2.S in healthy adults that was multicentre, randomized, double-blind and placebo-controlled. Participants in the trial were split at random into five groups of five each, receiving low-dose or high-dose Ad26.COV2.S once or twice, or else placebo on both occasions. The TCR-sequenced set comprised around 32 samples: approximately 20 Ad26.COV2.S vaccine recipients, 5 placebo recipients and 8 SARS-CoV-2 convalescent individuals. The specificity and breadth of SARS-CoV-2-reactive T cell receptors after Ad26.COV2.S vaccination were assessed by TCRbeta repertoire sequencing. Throughout the experiments and outcome assessment, investigators stayed blinded to trial group allocation. Ad26.COV2.S was given intramuscularly at 5x10^10 or 1x10^11 viral particles, as a single shot or as two shots 56 days apart. Overall study results and their limits: It was noted by the authors that total T cell responses may have been underestimated by the TCR breadth and depth analyses. Spike-specific TCR breadth was higher in Ad26.COV2.S recipients than in placebo recipients (P = 0.0014). The study lacked the statistical power to compare responses across vaccine doses or regimens. Substantial breadth of spike-specific CD8+ and CD4+ T cell responses was reported after vaccination. Vaccine and placebo recipients had similar non-spike TCR breadth, a finding consistent with the vaccine containing only spike.

The sample's treatment or condition, from its label and the paper: some 20 received Ad26.COV2.S at low or high dose, single or two shots; five or six received placebo; per-sample allocation not given. For vaccine and placebo recipients, repertoires were sequenced using samples collected on day 63 after the first injection. In Cohort 1b, about two dozen adults aged 18-55 years were enrolled at a single site in Boston, USA, between 29 July and 7 August 2020. Ad26.COV2.S consisted of a replication-incompetent adenovirus type 26 vector by which a prefusion-stabilized SARS-CoV-2 spike protein from the original Wuhan strain was expressed. With respect to this clone: No antigen is known for it. No much larger clone exists at a distance of one base, and base qualities are not known.

The immunoSEQ Assay was the method used to sequence TCRbeta CDR3 regions. After extraction, genomic DNA underwent amplification by bias-controlled multiplex PCR, followed by high-throughput sequencing. Under the source paper's analysis protocol: To quantify the absolute abundance of every unique TCRbeta CDR3 region, sequences were collapsed and filtered. T cell fraction was estimated by normalizing TCRbeta template counts to usable DNA, which was measured by amplifying reference genes present in all nucleated cells. Repertoire TCRs were annotated as SARS-CoV-2-specific by exact matching of V gene, CDR3 amino acid sequence and J gene to a known reactive TCR set. The reference SARS-CoV-2 TCR set was derived from MIRA and filtered for enrichment in COVID-19-positive ImmuneCODE repertoires, a step that removed public or cross-reactive TCRs. Based on the MIRA antigens, annotated TCRs were further analysed at the level of specific ORF or position within ORF. Breadth was defined as the number of annotated unique rearrangements divided by the total number of unique productive rearrangements, and depth was defined as the summed frequency of the annotated unique rearrangements. Two-sided Wilcoxon rank-sum tests were applied when comparing TCR breadth between groups. TCRdb's version of the immuneACCESS table is confined to in-frame rearrangements and falls short of the full clone set. An unresolved V gene accounts for under half of the shortfall where checked; the remainder is of unknown origin. That table is the source of V, J and clone size, and D and trimming were worked out from the DNA. The sample profile shows around 450,000 clones; around nine tenths of them were found once. 3.6% of the sample belongs to the ten largest clones.

The CDR3, from cysteine to phenylalanine, totals 14 residues. Only the CDR3 part of the read is kept: 42 bases, read in frame from the first base. V and J lose 6 bases and 1 base, and a span of 12 bases separates them. CDR1 and CDR2 were assigned from the germline V gene (reference sequence) as SEHNR and FQNEAQ. Recombination linked TRBV7-9 to TRBJ1-1, with the D gene call left open. The sequenced sample was peripheral blood, obtained in a trial of Ad26.COV2.S vaccine versus placebo. This receptor was obtained from a person aged 18-65 years who received the Ad26.COV2.S COVID-19 vaccine or a placebo. This receptor has the CDR3 CASSPLDGNTEAFF. The DNA sequence is given as TGTGCCAGCAGTCCTCTTGACGGGAACACTGAAGCTTTCTTT.